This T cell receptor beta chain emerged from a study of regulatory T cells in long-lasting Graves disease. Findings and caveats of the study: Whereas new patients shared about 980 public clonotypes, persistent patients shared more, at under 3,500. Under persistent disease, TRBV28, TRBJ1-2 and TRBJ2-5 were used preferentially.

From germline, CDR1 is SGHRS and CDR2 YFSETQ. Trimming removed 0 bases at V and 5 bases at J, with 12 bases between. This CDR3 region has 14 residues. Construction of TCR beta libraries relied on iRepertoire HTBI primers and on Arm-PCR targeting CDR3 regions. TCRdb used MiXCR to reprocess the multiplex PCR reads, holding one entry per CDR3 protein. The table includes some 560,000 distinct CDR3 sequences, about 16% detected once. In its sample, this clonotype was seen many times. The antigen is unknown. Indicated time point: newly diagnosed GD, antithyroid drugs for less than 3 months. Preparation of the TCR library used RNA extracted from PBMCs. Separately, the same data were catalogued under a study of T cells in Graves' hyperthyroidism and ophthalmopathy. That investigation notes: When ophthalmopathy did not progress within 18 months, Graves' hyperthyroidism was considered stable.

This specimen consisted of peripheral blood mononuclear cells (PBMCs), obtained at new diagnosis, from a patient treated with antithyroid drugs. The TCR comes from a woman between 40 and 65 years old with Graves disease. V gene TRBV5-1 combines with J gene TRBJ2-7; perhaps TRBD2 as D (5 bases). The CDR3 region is CASSLDVFSDEQYF. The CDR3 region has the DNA TGCGCCAGCAGCTTGGACGTTTTTAGCGACGAGCAGTACTTC.